This T cell receptor beta chain appears in the sequencing data of a study of cytotoxic CD8 clonotypes in ibrutinib-treated CLL. Study at large: Mean values per sample were 250,000 to 300,000 productive templates and tens of thousands of productive rearrangements. Study-level points and caveats: Clonality increased at ibrutinib response, then returned toward baseline at progression. Clonotypes that were public were uncommon, and they contracted or stayed stable on treatment.

Note on this clone: What it binds is unknown.

This CDR3 is 12 amino acids long. Per the germline V gene, CDR1 is MNHNY and CDR2 is SVGAGI (reference sequence). Trimming pared 0 bases from V and 10 bases from J, leaving 9 bases between. Target depth was 1 in 200,000 to 1 in 1 million T cells, about 10x per clonotype. Assay: immunoSEQ multiplex PCR; the TCRdb copy retains only in-frame clones and omits some. The sample gives 110,000 to 150,000 clones, approximately 81% of which show up once; more than 10% is in the top ten. The chain is built from TRBV6-6 and TRBJ1-2; TRBD1 is a possible D gene (5 bases). Sequenced material: PBMCs, taken after 12 months of ibrutinib treatment. The clonotype comes from a human donor with chronic lymphocytic leukemia. This CDR3 is CASSYSGALYTF. In nucleotides, the CDR3 is TGTGCCAGCAGTTACTCAGGGGCCCTCTACACCTTC.